Listed below are T cell receptor beta chains from one sample, sequenced in a study of cytomegalovirus exposure and HLA in healthy donors. Profiling relied on immunoSEQ multiplex PCR, and the TCRdb table lists in-frame clones only, not all of them. The sample lists a few hundred thousand clones, about 80% occurring once. The sample comprised PBMCs. These receptor sequences come from a woman aged 60-75 years in good health and CMV-seropositive. CDR3s include the opening cysteine and the closing phenylalanine or tryptophan. The order of the fields is D gene, clone size, J gene, V gene, CDR3 protein, CDR3 DNA. A D gene is named only where the DNA matches it firmly. Some rows mark clone size as missing; the rest say once, few, many or name a class of expanded clone.

>.|.|TRBJ2-4|TRBV28
CASSLRQVQNIQYF
TGTGCCAGCAGTCTGAGACAGGTACAAAACATTCAGTACTTC
>.|.|TRBJ1-4|TRBV19
CASSPNNEKLFF
TGTGCCAGTAGTCCTAATAATGAAAAACTGTTTTTT
>.|.|TRBJ1-1|TRBV19
CASSIESGDTEAFF
TGTGCCAGTAGTATAGAATCGGGGGACACTGAAGCTTTCTTT
>.|.|TRBJ1-5|TRBV15
CATSRDPRLGQSLGNQPQHF
TGTGCCACCAGCAGAGATCCAAGATTGGGACAATCCCTGGGGAATCAGCCCCAGCATTTT
>TRBD2|.|TRBJ2-3|TRBV2
CASRLLAESTDTQYF
TGTGCCAGCAGGTTGCTAGCGGAGAGCACAGATACGCAGTATTTT
>TRBD1|once|TRBJ1-4|TRBV28
CASSLGGTGSEKLFF
TGTGCCAGCAGTTTGGGAGGGACAGGGAGTGAAAAACTGTTTTTT
>.|.|TRBJ2-7|TRBV6-1
CASSEVEARGYEQYF
TGTGCCAGCAGTGAAGTTGAGGCCCGTGGGTACGAGCAGTACTTC
>TRBD1|.|TRBJ2-2|TRBV28
CASDAPGQGDSGELFF
TGTGCCAGCGATGCACCGGGACAGGGCGATTCCGGGGAGCTGTTTTTT
>.|.|TRBJ1-4|TRBV15
CATSRDEREKLFF
TGTGCCACCAGCAGAGATGAGAGGGAAAAACTGTTTTTT
>TRBD2|.|TRBJ2-1|TRBV10-3
CAISEVSGTSYNEQFF
TGTGCCATCAGTGAGGTAAGCGGGACGTCCTACAATGAGCAGTTCTTC
>.|once|TRBJ1-6|TRBV27
CASSLQGRVGSPLHF
TGTGCCAGCAGTTTACAGGGGCGAGTGGGTTCACCCCTCCACTTT
>.|.|TRBJ1-1|TRBV7-8
CASSPMTGKGAEAFF
TGTGCCAGCAGCCCAATGACAGGTAAAGGGGCTGAAGCTTTCTTT
>TRBD2|few|TRBJ2-7|TRBV9
CASSKTSGRASEQYF
TGTGCCAGCAGTAAAACAAGCGGGAGGGCCTCCGAGCAGTACTTC
>.|few|TRBJ2-7|TRBV19
CASSNVRGGDEQYF
TGTGCCAGTAGTAACGTCAGGGGCGGCGACGAGCAGTACTTC
>TRBD2|.|TRBJ2-3|TRBV30
CAWSGVAGRDTQYF
TGTGCCTGGAGTGGGGTAGCGGGAAGAGATACGCAGTATTTT
>.|.|TRBJ2-7|TRBV28
CASSLGEGVQYF
TGTGCCAGCAGTTTAGGTGAGGGCGTGCAGTACTTC
>TRBD1|.|TRBJ2-5|TRBV7-3
CASSLQGVPRETQYF
TGTGCCAGCAGTCTCCAGGGGGTGCCAAGAGAGACCCAGTACTTC
>.|.|TRBJ1-5|TRBV6-6
CASSYGGSGNQPQHF
TGTGCCAGCAGTTACGGGGGGAGCGGGAATCAGCCCCAGCATTTT
>.|.|TRBJ2-3|TRBV9
CASSPRGGDISTDTQYF
TGTGCCAGCAGCCCCAGAGGAGGAGATATCAGCACAGATACGCAGTATTTT
>.|.|TRBJ1-2|TRBV6-5
CASSQTGAHGYTF
TGTGCCAGCAGTCAGACAGGTGCCCATGGCTACACCTTC
>.|.|TRBJ2-2|TRBV7-2
CASSQFASTGELFF
TGTGCCAGCAGCCAATTTGCTAGCACCGGGGAGCTGTTTTTT
>.|.|TRBJ1-4|TRBV25-1
CASSETGYNEKLFF
TGTGCCAGCAGTGAAACAGGGTATAACGAAAAACTGTTTTTT
>.|.|TRBJ1-5|TRBV4-1
CASSLQGPSNQPQHF
TGCGCCAGCAGCCTACAGGGTCCCAGCAATCAGCCCCAGCATTTT
>.|.|TRBJ2-4|TRBV7-9
CASSLGGDKNIQYF
TGTGCCAGCAGCTTAGGGGGGGACAAAAACATTCAGTACTTC
>.|.|TRBJ1-1|TRBV6-1
CASNAPSGAFF
TGTGCCAGTAATGCCCCTTCGGGGGCTTTCTTT
>.|.|TRBJ2-7|TRBV29-1
CSVTGSQQGEQYF
TGCAGCGTTACCGGGTCGCAGCAGGGCGAGCAGTACTTC
>.|.|TRBJ2-7|TRBV20-1
CSARPQYEQYF
TGCAGTGCTAGGCCCCAGTACGAGCAGTACTTC
>TRBD1|few|TRBJ2-1|TRBV18
CASSPLGTVNEQFF
TGTGCCAGCTCACCACTTGGGACAGTCAATGAGCAGTTCTTC
>TRBD1|.|TRBJ1-2|TRBV25-1
CASSPTGEGYTF
TGTGCCAGCAGCCCGACAGGGGAAGGCTACACCTTC
>.|.|TRBJ2-3|TRBV2
CATGTSENTQYF
TGTGCCACGGGGACTTCAGAAAATACGCAGTATTTT
>TRBD1|.|TRBJ1-1|TRBV9
CASSPGQGVSTEAFF
TGTGCCAGCAGCCCGGGGCAGGGGGTTAGCACTGAAGCTTTCTTT
>.|.|TRBJ1-1|TRBV27
CASSFGHPDTEAFF
TGTGCCAGCAGTTTCGGTCACCCGGACACTGAAGCTTTCTTT